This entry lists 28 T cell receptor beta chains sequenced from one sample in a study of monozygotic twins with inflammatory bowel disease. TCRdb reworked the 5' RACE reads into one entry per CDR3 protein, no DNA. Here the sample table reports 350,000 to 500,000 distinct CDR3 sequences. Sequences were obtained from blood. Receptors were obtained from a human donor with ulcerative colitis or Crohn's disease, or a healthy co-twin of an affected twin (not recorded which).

This chain's CDR3 is CATSEGGRANTQYF. The chain has TRBV24-1 and TRBJ2-3; TCRdb picks TRBD1, but there is no DNA to check that call. The CDR3 consists of 14 residues. Germline CDR1 and CDR2: KGHDR and SFDVKD.

This chain's CDR3 is CSVPLVAGQGSRNIQYF. The J gene is TRBJ2-4, the V gene TRBV20-1; lacking DNA, the TRBD1 call made by TCRdb goes unchecked. Germline-derived CDR1 and CDR2 are DFQATT and SNEGSKA (reference sequence). The CDR3 runs 17 residues.

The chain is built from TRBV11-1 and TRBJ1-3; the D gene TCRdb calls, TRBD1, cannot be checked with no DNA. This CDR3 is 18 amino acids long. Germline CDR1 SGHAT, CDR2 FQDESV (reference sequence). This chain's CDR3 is CASSQNRQGLLSGNTIYF.

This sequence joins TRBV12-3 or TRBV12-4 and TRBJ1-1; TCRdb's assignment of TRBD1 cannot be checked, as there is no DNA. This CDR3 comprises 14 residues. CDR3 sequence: CASSSGQFHTEAFF.

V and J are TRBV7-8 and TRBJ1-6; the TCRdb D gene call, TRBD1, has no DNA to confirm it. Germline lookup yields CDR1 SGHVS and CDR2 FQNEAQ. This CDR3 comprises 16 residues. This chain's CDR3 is CASSLARTGDNSPLHF. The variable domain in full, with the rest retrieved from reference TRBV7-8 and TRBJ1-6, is GAGVSQSPRYKVAKRGQDVALRCDPISGHVSLFWYQQALGQGPEFLTYFQNEAQLDKSGLPSDRFFAERPEGSVSTLKIQRTQQEDSAVYLCASSLARTGDNSPLHFGNGTRLTVT.

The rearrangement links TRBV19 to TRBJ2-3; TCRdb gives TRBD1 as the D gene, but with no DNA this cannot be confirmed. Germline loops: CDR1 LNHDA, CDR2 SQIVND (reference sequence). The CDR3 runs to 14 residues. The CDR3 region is CASRDRFGTDTQYF. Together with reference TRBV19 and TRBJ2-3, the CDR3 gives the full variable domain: DGGITQSPKYLFRKEGQNVTLSCEQNLNHDAMYWYRQDPGQGLRLIYYSQIVNDFQKGDIAEGYSVSREKKESFPLTVTSAQKNPTAFYLCASRDRFGTDTQYFGPGTRLTVL.

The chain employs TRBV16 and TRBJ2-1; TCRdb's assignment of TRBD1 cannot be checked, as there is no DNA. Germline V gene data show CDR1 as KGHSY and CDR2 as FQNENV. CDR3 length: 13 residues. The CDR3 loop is CASSQSPGGRKFF.

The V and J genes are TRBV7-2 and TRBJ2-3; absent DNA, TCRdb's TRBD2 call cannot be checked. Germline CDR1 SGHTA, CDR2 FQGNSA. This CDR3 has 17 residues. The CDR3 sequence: CASSLAWSGLGGDTQYF.

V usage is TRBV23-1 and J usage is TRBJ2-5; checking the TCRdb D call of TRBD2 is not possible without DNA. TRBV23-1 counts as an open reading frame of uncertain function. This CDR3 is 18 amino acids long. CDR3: CASSPRGPDRFLKETQYF.

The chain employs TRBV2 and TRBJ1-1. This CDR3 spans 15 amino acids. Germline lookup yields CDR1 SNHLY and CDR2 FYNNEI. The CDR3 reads CASSAVSQPNTEAFF.

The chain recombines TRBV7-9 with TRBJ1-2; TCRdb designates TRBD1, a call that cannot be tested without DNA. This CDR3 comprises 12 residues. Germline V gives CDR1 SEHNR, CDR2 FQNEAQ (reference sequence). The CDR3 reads CASTPYRDGYTF.

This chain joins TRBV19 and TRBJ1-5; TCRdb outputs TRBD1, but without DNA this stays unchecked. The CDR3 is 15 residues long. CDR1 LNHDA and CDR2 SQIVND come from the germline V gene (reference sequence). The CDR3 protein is CASRATGEWNQPQHF. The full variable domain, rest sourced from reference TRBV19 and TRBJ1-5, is DGGITQSPKYLFRKEGQNVTLSCEQNLNHDAMYWYRQDPGQGLRLIYYSQIVNDFQKGDIAEGYSVSREKKESFPLTVTSAQKNPTAFYLCASRATGEWNQPQHFGDGTRLSIL.

This CDR3 reads CASSRTGDSGNTIYF. The J gene is TRBJ1-3, the V gene TRBV7-6; the D gene TCRdb calls, TRBD1, cannot be checked with no DNA. CDR1 and CDR2 (germline): SGHVS, FNYEAQ. There are 15 residues in the CDR3.

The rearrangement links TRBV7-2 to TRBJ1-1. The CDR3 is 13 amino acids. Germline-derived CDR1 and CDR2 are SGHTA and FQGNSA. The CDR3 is CASSLALRAEAFF.

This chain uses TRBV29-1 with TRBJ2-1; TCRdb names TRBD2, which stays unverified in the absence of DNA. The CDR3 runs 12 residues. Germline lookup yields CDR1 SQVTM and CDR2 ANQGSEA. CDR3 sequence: CSVEREGGEQFF.

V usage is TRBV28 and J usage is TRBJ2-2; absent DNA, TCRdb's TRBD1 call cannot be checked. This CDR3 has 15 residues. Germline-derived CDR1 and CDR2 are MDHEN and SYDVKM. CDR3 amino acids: CASTKGQGNTGELFF.

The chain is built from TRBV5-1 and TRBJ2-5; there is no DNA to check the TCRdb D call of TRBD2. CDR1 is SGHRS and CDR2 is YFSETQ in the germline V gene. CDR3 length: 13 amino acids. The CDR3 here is CASCPGTVETQYF. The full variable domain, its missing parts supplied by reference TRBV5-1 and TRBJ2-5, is KAGVTQTPRYLIKTRGQQVTLSCSPISGHRSVSWYQQTPGQGLQFLFEYFSETQRNKGNFPGRFSGRQFSNSRSEMNVSTLELGDSALYLCASCPGTVETQYFGPGTRLLVL.

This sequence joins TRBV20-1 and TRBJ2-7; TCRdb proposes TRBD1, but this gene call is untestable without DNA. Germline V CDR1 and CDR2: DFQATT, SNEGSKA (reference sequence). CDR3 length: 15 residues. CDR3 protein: CSASQTGKVVHEQYF.

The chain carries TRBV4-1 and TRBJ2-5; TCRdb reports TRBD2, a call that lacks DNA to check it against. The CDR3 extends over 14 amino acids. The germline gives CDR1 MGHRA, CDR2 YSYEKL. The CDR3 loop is CASSHQRLEETQYF.

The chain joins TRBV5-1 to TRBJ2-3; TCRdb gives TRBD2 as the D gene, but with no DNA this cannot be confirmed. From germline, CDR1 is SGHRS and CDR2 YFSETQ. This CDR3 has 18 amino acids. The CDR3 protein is CASSPRTSGGAGTDTQYF.

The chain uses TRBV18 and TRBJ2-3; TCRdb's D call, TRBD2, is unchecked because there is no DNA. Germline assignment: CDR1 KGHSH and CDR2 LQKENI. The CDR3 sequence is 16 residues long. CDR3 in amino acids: CASSLWTSGNTDTQYF.

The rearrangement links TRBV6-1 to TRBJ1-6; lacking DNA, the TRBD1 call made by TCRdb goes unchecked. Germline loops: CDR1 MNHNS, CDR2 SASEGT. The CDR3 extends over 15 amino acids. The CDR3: CASSVERGYNSPLHF.

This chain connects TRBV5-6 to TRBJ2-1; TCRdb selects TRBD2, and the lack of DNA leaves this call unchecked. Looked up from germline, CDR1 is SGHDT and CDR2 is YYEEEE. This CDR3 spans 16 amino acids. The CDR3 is CASSLVGSGMVYEQFF.

CDR3 protein: CASRPQGGNSPLHF. The genes are TRBV5-1 and TRBJ1-6; TCRdb's D gene call, TRBD1, goes unchecked for lack of DNA. Germline V gives CDR1 SGHRS, CDR2 YFSETQ. CDR3 length equals 14 residues.

The CDR3 here is CASMSPKGQYF. This sequence joins TRBV25-1 and TRBJ2-7; TCRdb's assignment of TRBD1 cannot be checked, as there is no DNA. Germline V lookup: CDR1 MGHDK, CDR2 SYGVNS. This CDR3 region has 11 residues.

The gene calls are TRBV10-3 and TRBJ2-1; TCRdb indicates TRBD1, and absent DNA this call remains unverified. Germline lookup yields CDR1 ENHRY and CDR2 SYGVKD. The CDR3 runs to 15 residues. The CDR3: CASSGQGASYNEQFF.

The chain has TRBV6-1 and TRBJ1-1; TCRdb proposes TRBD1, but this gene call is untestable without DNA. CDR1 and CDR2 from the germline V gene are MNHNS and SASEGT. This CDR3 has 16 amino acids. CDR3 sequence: CASRIRPGQGNTEAFF.

This CDR3 is CASSFDGGPYEQYF. The V and J genes are TRBV5-4 and TRBJ2-7. This CDR3 is 14 amino acids long. Germline lookup yields CDR1 SGHNT and CDR2 YYREEE (reference sequence).